Listed here are 13 T cell receptor beta chains from one sample, sequenced in a study of T-cell memory formation after mild COVID-19. One entry per CDR3 protein results from TCRdb running MiXCR on the 5' RACE reads. The sample holds a few hundred thousand distinct CDR3 sequences, 20% to 25% seen once. The sequenced material came from PBMCs or a T cell subset sorted from them (not recorded which). Receptor source: a man aged 18 to 30 who had mild COVID-19 (a few samples of this study predate the infection). Cell type and time point are not known.

A few counts support this clonotype. The chain uses TRBV4-3 and TRBJ2-7; TRBD2 aligns across 8 bases. Trimming cost V 0 bases and J 9 bases; bases outside gene matches: 16. The CDR3 has 17 residues. Germline CDR1 is LGHNA and CDR2 is YSLEER. Here the CDR3 DNA reads TGCGCCAGCAGCCAAGAATTCGGGAGGGACGGATCTCTCGGGCAGTACTTC. Protein product: CASSQEFGRDGSLGQYF.

Many counts were recorded for this clonotype. This chain uses TRBV28 with TRBJ1-6; TRBD1 matches at 10 bases. V was clipped by 2 bases and J by 7 bases; unmatched bases: 8. The CDR3 is made up of 17 amino acids. The germline V gene has CDR1 MDHEN and CDR2 SYDVKM. Here the CDR3 DNA reads TGTGCCAGCAGTTTAAGTACCGGACAGGGGGTAAATTCACCCCTCCACTTT. This encodes CASSLSTGQGVNSPLHF.

On this clonotype: The conserved closing phenylalanine or tryptophan is absent in this CDR3, likely reflecting a read error. This rearrangement joins TRBV6-1 to TRBJ1-6; 7 bases are shared with TRBD1. The V segment lost 4 bases and the J segment 7 bases; nucleotides outside the gene matches: 4. The CDR3 has 14 residues. Germline CDR1 MNHNS, CDR2 SASEGT. The CDR3 here is CASSVQGDNSPLHL. CDR3 coding DNA: TGTGCCAGCAGTGTCCAGGGGGACAATTCACCCCTCCACCTT.

The CDR3 DNA follows: TGCAGTGCTAGAGGGGGTAGCGGAGGCGAGCAGTACGTC. This gives the protein CSARGGSGGEQYV. J is TRBJ2-7 and V is TRBV20-1, with a tentative D call TRBD2 (6 bases). Between the trimmed V and J ends, which lost 1 base and 6 bases, there was a span of 13 bases. CDR1 DFQATT and CDR2 SNEGSKA come from the germline V gene (reference sequence). The CDR3 is made up of 13 amino acids.

This chain connects TRBV19 to TRBJ1-2; D possibly corresponds to TRBD1 (5 bases). The V and J ends lost 5 bases and 8 bases respectively, with 15 bases between them. Germline assignment: CDR1 LNHDA and CDR2 SQIVND (reference sequence). This CDR3 has 13 amino acids. In DNA, the CDR3 is TGTGCCAGTAGTGGATGGCAGGGTAACGGCTACACCTTC. Protein: CASSGWQGNGYTF.

This clonotype showed up just a few times. In nucleotides, the CDR3 is TGCGCCAGCAGCCTCGAAGGGGCTGCAACGAACCAAGAGACCCAGTACTTC. Encoded protein: CASSLEGAATNQETQYF. The chain is built from TRBV4-3 and TRBJ2-5; possibly TRBD1 for D (5 bases). In germline, CDR1 is LGHNA, CDR2 YSLEER. CDR3 length: 17 amino acids. V gave up 4 bases and J gave up 0 bases, with 18 bases separating them.

CDR3 in DNA: TGTGCCAGCAACCCGACAGGGGGCGGGGGGCAGTACGTC. Protein: CASNPTGGGGQYV. This rearrangement joins TRBV2 to TRBJ2-7; 10 bases line up with TRBD1. This CDR3 is built from 13 residues. Looked up from germline, CDR1 is SNHLY and CDR2 is FYNNEI. V gave up 7 bases and J gave up 9 bases; unmatched junction bases: 9.

The rearrangement joins TRBV4-3 to TRBJ1-1; the D gene is possibly TRBD1 (5 bases). Trimming removed 4 bases at V and 7 bases at J, with 13 bases between. Germline lookup yields CDR1 LGHNA and CDR2 YSLEER. The CDR3 runs 13 residues. The CDR3 loop reads CASSLARGIEAFF. Written as DNA, the CDR3 is TGCGCCAGCAGCCTCGCCCGGGGGATTGAAGCTTTCTTT.

This chain links TRBV6-2 or TRBV6-3 with TRBJ2-6; 9 bases align to TRBD2. The germline CDR1 and CDR2 sequences are MNHEY and SVGEGT. The V segment lost 6 bases and the J segment 1 base; nucleotides outside the gene matches: 13. CDR3 size: 19 residues. The CDR3 DNA follows: TGTGCCAGCAGCCCAAGGCTAGCGGGGTTTACTTCTGGGGCCAACGTCCTGACTTTC. It translates to CASSPRLAGFTSGANVLTF.

The chain uses TRBV6-5 and TRBJ1-3, with D maybe TRBD1 (5 bases). Trimming took off 2 bases at V and 0 bases at J, with 11 bases between the two ends. Per the germline V gene, CDR1 is MNHEY and CDR2 is SVGAGI. This CDR3 is built from 16 residues. The CDR3 sequence is CASSYGDVGSGNTIYF. CDR3 sequence (DNA): TGTGCCAGCAGTTACGGGGACGTGGGCTCTGGAAACACCATATATTTT.

The chain links TRBV9 to TRBJ2-5; D call uncertain. Per germline, CDR1 SGDLS and CDR2 YYNGEE. V dropped 0 bases and J dropped 4 bases, with 13 bases sitting between them. CDR3 length: 15 residues. The DNA of the CDR3 is TGTGCCAGCAGCGTAGGCCCCGGATTTGGAGAGACCCAGTACTTC. Translating gives CASSVGPGFGETQYF. The whole variable domain, remainder taken from reference TRBV9 and TRBJ2-5, is DSGVTQTPKHLITATGQRVTLRCSPRSGDLSVYWYQQSLDQGLQFLIQYYNGEERAKGNILERFSAQQFPDLHSELNLSSLELGDSALYFCASSVGPGFGETQYFGPGTRLLVL.

This clonotype has only a few counts. The chain is built from TRBV2 and TRBJ2-2; 10 nucleotides line up with TRBD1. This CDR3 region has 15 residues. CDR1 and CDR2 from the germline V gene are SNHLY and FYNNEI. The trim removed 7 bases at V and 5 bases at J, leaving 7 bases unmatched. The CDR3 protein is CASTPGQGRTGELFF. The DNA for the CDR3 is TGTGCCAGCACCCCGGGACAGGGGCGTACCGGGGAGCTGTTTTTT.

This clonotype was observed at least ten times. The V call is TRBV7-2, the J call TRBJ1-3; D remains unclear. Trimming pared 5 bases from V and 2 bases from J, leaving 16 bases between. This CDR3 region has 16 residues. Germline-derived CDR1 and CDR2 are SGHTA and FQGNSA. This CDR3 reads CASSTGPHRAGNTIYF. DNA for the CDR3: TGTGCCAGCAGCACGGGTCCCCATCGGGCTGGAAACACCATATATTTT.